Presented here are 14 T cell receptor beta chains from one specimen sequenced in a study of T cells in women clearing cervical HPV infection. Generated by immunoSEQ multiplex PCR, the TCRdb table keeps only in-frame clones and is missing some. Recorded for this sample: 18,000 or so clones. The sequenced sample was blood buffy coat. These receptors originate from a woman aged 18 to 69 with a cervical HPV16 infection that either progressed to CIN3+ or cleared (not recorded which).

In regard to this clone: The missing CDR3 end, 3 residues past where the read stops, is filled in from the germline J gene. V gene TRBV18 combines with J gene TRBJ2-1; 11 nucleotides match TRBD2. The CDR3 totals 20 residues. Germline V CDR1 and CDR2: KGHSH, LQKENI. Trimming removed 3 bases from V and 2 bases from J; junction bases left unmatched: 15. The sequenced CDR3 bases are TGTGCCAGCTCACCTCCCCGAGGTAGCGGGAGGGTAAATGCCTACAATGAG. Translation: CASSPPRGSGRVNAYNE. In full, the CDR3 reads CASSPPRGSGRVNAYNEQFF.

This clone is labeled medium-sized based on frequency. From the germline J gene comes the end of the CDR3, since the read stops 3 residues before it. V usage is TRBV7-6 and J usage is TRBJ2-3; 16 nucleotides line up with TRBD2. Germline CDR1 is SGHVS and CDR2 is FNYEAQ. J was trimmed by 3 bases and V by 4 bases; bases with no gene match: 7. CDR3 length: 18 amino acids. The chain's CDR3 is CASSSPGTSGRATDTQYF. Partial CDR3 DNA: TGTGCCAGCAGCTCACCCGGGACTAGCGGGAGGGCGACAGATACG.

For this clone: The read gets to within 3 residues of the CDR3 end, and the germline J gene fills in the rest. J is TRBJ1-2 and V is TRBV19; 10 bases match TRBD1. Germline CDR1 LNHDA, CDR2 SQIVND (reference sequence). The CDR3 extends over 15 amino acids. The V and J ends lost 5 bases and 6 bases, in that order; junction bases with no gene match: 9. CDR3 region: CASSLSGTGVNGYTF. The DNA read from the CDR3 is TGTGCCAGTAGTTTGTCCGGGACAGGGGTTAATGGC.

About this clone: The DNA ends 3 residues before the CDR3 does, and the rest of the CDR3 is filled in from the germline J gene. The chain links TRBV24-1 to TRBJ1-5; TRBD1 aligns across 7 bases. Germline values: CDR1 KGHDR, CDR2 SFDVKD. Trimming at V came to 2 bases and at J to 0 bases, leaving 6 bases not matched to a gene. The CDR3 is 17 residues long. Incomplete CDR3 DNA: TGTGCCACCAGTGATTCCAGGGACAGTTATAGCAATCAGCCC. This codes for CATSDSRDSYSNQP. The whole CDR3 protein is CATSDSRDSYSNQPQHF.

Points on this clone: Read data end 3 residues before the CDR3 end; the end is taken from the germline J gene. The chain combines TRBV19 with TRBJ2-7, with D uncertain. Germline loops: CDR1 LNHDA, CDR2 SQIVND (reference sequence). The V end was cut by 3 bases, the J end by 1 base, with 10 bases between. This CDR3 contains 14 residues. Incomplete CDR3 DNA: TGTGCCAGTAGTATGAGATGGCAGTCCTACGAG. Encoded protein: CASSMRWQSYE. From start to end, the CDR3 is CASSMRWQSYEQYF.

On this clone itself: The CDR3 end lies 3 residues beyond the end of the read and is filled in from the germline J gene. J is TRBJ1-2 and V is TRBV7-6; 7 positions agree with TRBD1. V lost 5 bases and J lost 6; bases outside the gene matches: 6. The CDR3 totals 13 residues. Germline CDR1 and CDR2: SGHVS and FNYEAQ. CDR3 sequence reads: CASSLTGRDGYTF. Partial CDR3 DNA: TGTGCCAGCAGCCTGACAGGGCGCGATGGC.

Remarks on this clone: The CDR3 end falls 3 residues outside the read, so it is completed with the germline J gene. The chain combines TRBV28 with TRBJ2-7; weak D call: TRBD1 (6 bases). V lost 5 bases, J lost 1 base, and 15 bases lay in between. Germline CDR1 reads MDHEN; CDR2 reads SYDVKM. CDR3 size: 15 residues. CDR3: CASSPRPDSSYEQYF. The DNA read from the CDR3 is TGTGCCAGCAGTCCACGCCCGGACAGTTCCTACGAG.

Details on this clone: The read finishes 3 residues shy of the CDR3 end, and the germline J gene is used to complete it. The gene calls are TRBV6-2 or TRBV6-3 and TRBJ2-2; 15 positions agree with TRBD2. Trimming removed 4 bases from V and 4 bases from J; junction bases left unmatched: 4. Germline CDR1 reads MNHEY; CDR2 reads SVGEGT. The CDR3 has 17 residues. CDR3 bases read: TGTGCCAGCAGTTCGTGGACTAGCGGGAGGGCCACCGGGGAG. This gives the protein CASSSWTSGRATGE. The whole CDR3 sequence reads CASSSWTSGRATGELFF.

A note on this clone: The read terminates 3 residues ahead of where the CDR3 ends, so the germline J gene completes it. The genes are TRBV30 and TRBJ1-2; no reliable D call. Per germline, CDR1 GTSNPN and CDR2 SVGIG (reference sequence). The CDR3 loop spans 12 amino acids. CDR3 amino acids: CASTSGFNDYTF. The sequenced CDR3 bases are TGTGCCTCGACTAGCGGGTTCAATGAC.

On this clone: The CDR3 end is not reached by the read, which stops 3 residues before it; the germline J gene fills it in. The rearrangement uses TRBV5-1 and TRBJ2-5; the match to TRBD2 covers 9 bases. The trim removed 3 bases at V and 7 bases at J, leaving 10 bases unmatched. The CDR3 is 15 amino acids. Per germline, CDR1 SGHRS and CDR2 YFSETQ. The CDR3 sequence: CASSSSIAGDGTQYF. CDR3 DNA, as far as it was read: TGCGCCAGCAGCTCTTCTATAGCGGGAGACGGGACC.

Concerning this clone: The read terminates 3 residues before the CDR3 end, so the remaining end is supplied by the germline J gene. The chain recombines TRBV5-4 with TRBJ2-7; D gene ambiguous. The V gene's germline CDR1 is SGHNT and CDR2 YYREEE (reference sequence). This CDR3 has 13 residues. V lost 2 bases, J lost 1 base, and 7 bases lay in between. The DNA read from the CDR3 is TGTGCCAGCAGCTTCGCGGTATCCTACGAG. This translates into CASSFAVSYE. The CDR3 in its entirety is CASSFAVSYEQYF. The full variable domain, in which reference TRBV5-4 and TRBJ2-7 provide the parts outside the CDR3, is ETGVTQSPTHLIKTRGQQVTLRCSSQSGHNTVSWYQQALGQGPQFIFQYYREEENGRGNFPPRFSGLQFPNYSSELNVNALELDDSALYLCASSFAVSYEQYFGPGTRLTVT.

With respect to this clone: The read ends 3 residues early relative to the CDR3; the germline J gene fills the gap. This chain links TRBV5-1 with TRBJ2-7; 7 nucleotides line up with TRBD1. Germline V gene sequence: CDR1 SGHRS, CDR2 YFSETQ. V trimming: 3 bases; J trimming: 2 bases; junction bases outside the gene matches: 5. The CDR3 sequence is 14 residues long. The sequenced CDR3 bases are TGCGCCAGCAGCTCTCCGGGACAGACCTACGAG. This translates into CASSSPGQTYE. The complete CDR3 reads CASSSPGQTYEQYF.

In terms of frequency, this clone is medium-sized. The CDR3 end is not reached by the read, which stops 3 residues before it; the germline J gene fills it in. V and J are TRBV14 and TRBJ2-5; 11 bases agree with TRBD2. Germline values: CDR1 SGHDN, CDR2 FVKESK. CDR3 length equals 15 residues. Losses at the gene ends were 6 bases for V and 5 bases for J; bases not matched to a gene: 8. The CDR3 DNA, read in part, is TGTGCCAGCAGTCCATATCTAGCGGGAGGTGAGACC. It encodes CASSPYLAGGET. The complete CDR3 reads CASSPYLAGGETQYF.

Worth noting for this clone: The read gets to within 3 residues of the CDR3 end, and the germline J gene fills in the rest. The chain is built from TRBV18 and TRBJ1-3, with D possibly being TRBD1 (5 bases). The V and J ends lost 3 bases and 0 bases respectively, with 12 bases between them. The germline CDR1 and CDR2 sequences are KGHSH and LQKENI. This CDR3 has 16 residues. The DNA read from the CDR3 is TGTGCCAGCTCACCTGGGATCAGGGTCTCTGGAAACACC. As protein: CASSPGIRVSGNT. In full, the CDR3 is CASSPGIRVSGNTIYF.